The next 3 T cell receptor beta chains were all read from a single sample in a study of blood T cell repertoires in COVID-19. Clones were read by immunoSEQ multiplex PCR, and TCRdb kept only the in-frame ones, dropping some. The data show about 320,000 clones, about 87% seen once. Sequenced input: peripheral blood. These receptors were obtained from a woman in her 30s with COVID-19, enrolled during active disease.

In DNA, the CDR3 is TGTGCCAGCAGCCAGAGAGGGGGACAGGTTCATCAGCCCCAGCATTTT. Translation: CASSQRGGQVHQPQHF. The rearrangement joins TRBV7-8 to TRBJ1-5, with TRBD1 matching over 8 bases. The germline gives CDR1 SGHVS, CDR2 FQNEAQ. V dropped 5 bases and J dropped 5; count of bases not matched to a gene: 11. The CDR3 covers 16 residues.

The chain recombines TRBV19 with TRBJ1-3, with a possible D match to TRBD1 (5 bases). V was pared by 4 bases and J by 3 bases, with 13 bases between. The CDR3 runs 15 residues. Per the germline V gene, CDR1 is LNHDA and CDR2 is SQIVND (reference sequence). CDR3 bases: TGTGCCAGTAGTACTGACAGAAGAGATGGAAACACCATATATTTT. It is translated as CASSTDRRDGNTIYF.

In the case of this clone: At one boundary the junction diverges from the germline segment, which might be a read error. The CDR3 here is CASSQGGTSGGATGVF. The CDR3 bases are TGTGCCAGCAGCCAAGGAGGGACTAGCGGGGGGGCCACCGGGGTCTTC. The rearrangement joins TRBV3-1 (or the pseudogene TRBV3-2) to TRBJ2-1; 16 bases agree with TRBD2. CDR1 is LGHDT, CDR2 YNNKEL, per germline (reference sequence). The CDR3 has 16 amino acids.